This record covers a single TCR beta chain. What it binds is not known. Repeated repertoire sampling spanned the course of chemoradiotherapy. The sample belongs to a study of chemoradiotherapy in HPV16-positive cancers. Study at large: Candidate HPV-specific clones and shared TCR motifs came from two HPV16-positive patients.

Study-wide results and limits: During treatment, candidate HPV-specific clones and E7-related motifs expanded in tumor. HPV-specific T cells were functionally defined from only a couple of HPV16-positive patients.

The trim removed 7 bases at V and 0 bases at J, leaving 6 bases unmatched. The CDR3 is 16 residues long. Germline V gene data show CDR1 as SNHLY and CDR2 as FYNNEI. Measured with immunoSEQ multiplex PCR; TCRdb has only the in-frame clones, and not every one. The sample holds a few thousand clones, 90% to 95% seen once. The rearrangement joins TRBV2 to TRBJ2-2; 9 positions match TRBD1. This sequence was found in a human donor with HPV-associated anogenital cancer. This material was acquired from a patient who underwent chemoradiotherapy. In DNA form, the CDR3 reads TGTGCCAGCACTCGGGACAGGGTCGCGAACACCGGGGAGCTGTTTTTT. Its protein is CASTRDRVANTGELFF.